This entry lists 10 T cell receptor beta chains sequenced from one sample in a study of OX40 agonist ivuxolimab in advanced cancers. TCRdb's copy holds only in-frame clones and misses some; the assay was immunoSEQ multiplex PCR. The repertoire has about 18,000 clones, approximately 85% of them found once; the top ten carry 62%. This sample comprised CD4+ or CD8+ T cells sorted from blood, obtained in a trial of the OX40 agonist ivuxolimab. These receptor sequences come from an adult with an advanced solid tumor such as melanoma, head and neck, liver or kidney cancer.

The rearrangement uses TRBV4-1 and TRBJ2-1, with D possibly matching TRBD2 (5 bases). Germline CDR1 MGHRA, CDR2 YSYEKL. The V gene lost 0 bases and the J gene lost 8 bases, with 11 bases spanning the gap. The CDR3 runs 14 residues. The CDR3 here is CASSQDRESYEQFF. In DNA, the CDR3 is TGCGCCAGCAGCCAAGATAGGGAGTCCTATGAGCAGTTCTTC.

The CDR3 loop is CASSLLGGGSGELFF. CDR3 sequence (DNA): TGTGCCAGCAGCCTTTTGGGGGGTGGGTCCGGGGAGCTGTTTTTT. This chain connects TRBV6-5 to TRBJ2-2, with a tentative D call TRBD2 (6 bases). Germline V gives CDR1 MNHEY, CDR2 SVGAGI. V lost 6 bases to trimming and J lost 6 bases, with 17 bases between them. This CDR3 region has 15 residues.

The chain has TRBV7-6 and TRBJ1-3, with D possibly being TRBD1 (5 bases). Trimming shortened V by 5 bases and J by 4 bases, and 9 bases separated the two germline ends. This CDR3 region has 13 residues. Germline V gene lookup returns CDR1 SGHVS and CDR2 FNYEAQ. DNA of the CDR3: TGTGCCAGCAGCGCCCGACAGGGAAACACCATATATTTT. It yields the protein CASSARQGNTIYF.

CDR3 coding DNA: TGTGCCTGGAGTGTATCAGGGGAATCCGGCTACACCTTC. Residues: CAWSVSGESGYTF. The V call is TRBV30, the J call TRBJ1-2; a weak D match, TRBD1 (6 bases). Germline V CDR1 and CDR2: GTSNPN, SVGIG (reference sequence). This CDR3 is built from 13 residues. With 0 bases removed from V and 8 bases from J, the gap between germline ends came to 13 bases.

This clone was counted only a few times. The chain has TRBV2 and TRBJ1-1; weak D call: TRBD1 (5 bases). Germline-derived CDR1 and CDR2 are SNHLY and FYNNEI. The CDR3 has 17 residues. V shed 3 bases and J shed 7 bases, with 24 bases lying between them. The CDR3 is CASSDPRDLYGANEAFF. CDR3 in DNA: TGTGCCAGCAGTGACCCTAGGGACCTTTATGGGGCCAATGAAGCTTTCTTT.

The chain recombines TRBV10-1 with TRBJ2-7, with a possible D match to TRBD2 (6 bases). The CDR3 loop spans 13 amino acids. CDR1 WNHNN and CDR2 SYGVQD come from the germline V gene (reference sequence). Deletions cut 6 bases from V and 0 bases from J, with 9 bases between. In DNA, the CDR3 is TGCGCCAGCAGAGGCGGGAACTCCTACGAGCAGTACTTC. Amino acids: CASRGGNSYEQYF.

This chain uses TRBV19 with TRBJ1-3; weak D call: TRBD1 (6 bases). Trimming removed 4 bases from V and 2 bases from J, with 12 bases in between. This CDR3 comprises 15 residues. The germline V gene has CDR1 LNHDA and CDR2 SQIVND (reference sequence). CDR3 nucleotides: TGTGCCAGTAGTAAGGCGGCAGGGGCTGGAAACACCATATATTTT. Protein sequence: CASSKAAGAGNTIYF.

The gene calls are TRBV11-2 and TRBJ2-3; D gene ambiguous. The CDR3 consists of 15 residues. V lost 4 bases and J lost 4, with 15 bases in between. Germline CDR1 SGHAT, CDR2 FQNNGV. CDR3 DNA sequence: TGTGCCAGCAGCTCCACCCCCGGACGGGCAGATACGCAGTATTTT. Translated, it gives CASSSTPGRADTQYF.

V gene TRBV21-1 combines with J gene TRBJ2-7; whether TRBD2, the table's D call, matches the DNA was not checked. TRBV21-1 is reported as a pseudogene. This CDR3 spans 17 amino acids. CDR3 nucleotides: TGTGCCAGCAGCAAAACACAGCGGGAGGGCAATATCTGCGAGCAGTACTTC. Its protein product is CASSKTQREGNICEQYF.

The chain combines TRBV6-4 with TRBJ2-3, with no clear D. V was cut by 0 bases and J by 10 bases, with 20 bases left in between. This CDR3 contains 16 residues. CDR1 and CDR2 from the germline V gene are MRHNA and SNTAGT. The CDR3 loop reads CASSDSSFGTAPPQYF. In nucleotides, the CDR3 is TGTGCCAGCAGTGACTCGAGTTTTGGTACGGCCCCTCCGCAGTATTTT.